The 9 T cell receptor beta chains below all came from one sample that was sequenced in a study of Ad26.COV2.S vaccination and SARS-CoV-2 variants. Sequencing used immunoSEQ multiplex PCR; TCRdb keeps in-frame clones, though not all of them. The data contain hundreds of thousands of clones, about 90% of them singletons. The treatment: roughly 20 received Ad26.COV2.S at low or high dose, single or two shots; roughly 5 received placebo; per-sample allocation not given. After the first vaccine or placebo injection, samples were drawn on day 63. Sequencing was performed on peripheral blood, taken in a trial of Ad26.COV2.S vaccine versus placebo. All receptors come from a person between 18 and 65 years old who received the Ad26.COV2.S COVID-19 vaccine or a placebo.

In nucleotides, the CDR3 is TGTGCCAGCAGACCGAACGCCGGGAGTAGATCCTACGAGCAGTACTTC. Translation gives CASRPNAGSRSYEQYF. The rearrangement links TRBV27 to TRBJ2-7, with D perhaps matching TRBD2 (6 bases). V was shortened by 6 bases and J by 1 base, with 19 bases between the two germline ends. This CDR3 region has 16 residues. Germline CDR1 reads MNHEY; CDR2 reads SMNVEV (reference sequence).

The V call is TRBV10-3, the J call TRBJ2-1, with a possible D match to TRBD2 (6 bases). Germline loops: CDR1 ENHRY, CDR2 SYGVKD. V was trimmed by 1 base and J by 1 base, leaving 11 bases between them. CDR3 length: 16 amino acids. This CDR3 is CAISEWVSGSYNEQFF. Written as DNA, the CDR3 is TGTGCCATCAGTGAGTGGGTTAGCGGTTCCTACAATGAGCAGTTCTTC.

This rearrangement joins TRBV19 to TRBJ2-3, with TRBD1 as a possible D gene (5 bases). This CDR3 has 15 amino acids. V lost 4 bases to trimming and J lost 1 base, with 12 bases between them. CDR1 and CDR2 from the germline V gene are LNHDA and SQIVND (reference sequence). CDR3 in DNA: TGTGCCAGTAGTACAACAGGTCCTGGCACAGATACGCAGTATTTT. It specifies CASSTTGPGTDTQYF. Looking up the rest from reference TRBV19 and TRBJ2-3 gives the full variable domain: DGGITQSPKYLFRKEGQNVTLSCEQNLNHDAMYWYRQDPGQGLRLIYYSQIVNDFQKGDIAEGYSVSREKKESFPLTVTSAQKNPTAFYLCASSTTGPGTDTQYFGPGTRLTVL.

V is TRBV24-1 and J is TRBJ2-2; 7 positions match TRBD2. V lost 4 bases to trimming and J lost 6 bases; unmatched junction nucleotides: 7. CDR3 length: 15 amino acids. Germline V gene sequence: CDR1 KGHDR, CDR2 SFDVKD. Here the CDR3 reads CATSDPAGTPGELFF. CDR3 nucleotides: TGTGCCACCAGTGACCCAGCGGGAACCCCCGGGGAGCTGTTTTTT.

The chain's CDR3 is CASSYHSGTGTYEQYF. The CDR3 coding sequence is TGTGCCAGCAGTTACCATTCCGGGACAGGAACCTACGAGCAGTACTTC. The chain employs TRBV6-5 and TRBJ2-7; TRBD1 agrees at 8 bases. V trimming: 2 bases; J trimming: 2 bases; junction bases outside the gene matches: 8. Germline V gene lookup returns CDR1 MNHEY and CDR2 SVGAGI. CDR3 size: 16 residues.

The chain uses TRBV11-2 and TRBJ2-1; 11 nucleotides match TRBD1. Germline CDR1 is SGHAT and CDR2 is FQNNGV. CDR3 length equals 16 residues. After removal of 1 base from V and 8 bases from J, the junction contained 7 bases not matched to a gene. The CDR3 nucleotides are TGTGCCAGCAGCTTAGGGAGGGGGACAGGGGGTGATGAGCAGTTCTTC. It translates to CASSLGRGTGGDEQFF.

The J gene is TRBJ1-4, the V gene TRBV12-3 or TRBV12-4, with D possibly TRBD1 on 5 matching bases. The V gene lost 5 bases and the J gene lost 8 bases, with 12 bases spanning the gap. The CDR3 has 13 residues. This chain's CDR3 is CASSRDLGEKLFF. The CDR3 coding sequence is TGTGCCAGCAGTAGGGACCTAGGGGAAAAACTGTTTTTT.

This clone showed up just a few times. The chain employs TRBV5-4 and TRBJ1-2, with D tentatively TRBD1 (5 bases). The V end was cut by 0 bases, the J end by 7 bases, with 10 bases between. Germline V gene data show CDR1 as SGHNT and CDR2 as YYREEE (reference sequence). The CDR3 totals 13 residues. CDR3 sequence reads: CASSLVGGLGYTF. CDR3 coding DNA: TGTGCCAGCAGCTTGGTGGGGGGACTTGGCTACACCTTC.

In its sample, this clone was seen once. This chain links TRBV6-6 with TRBJ2-7; D perhaps matches TRBD1 (5 bases). This CDR3 contains 16 residues. Trimming removed 5 bases from V and 0 bases from J, with 17 bases in between. Germline V gives CDR1 MNHNY, CDR2 SVGAGI (reference sequence). The CDR3 sequence: CASSRREGVNSYEQYF. DNA of the CDR3: TGTGCCAGCAGTCGACGTGAAGGGGTGAACTCCTACGAGCAGTACTTC.